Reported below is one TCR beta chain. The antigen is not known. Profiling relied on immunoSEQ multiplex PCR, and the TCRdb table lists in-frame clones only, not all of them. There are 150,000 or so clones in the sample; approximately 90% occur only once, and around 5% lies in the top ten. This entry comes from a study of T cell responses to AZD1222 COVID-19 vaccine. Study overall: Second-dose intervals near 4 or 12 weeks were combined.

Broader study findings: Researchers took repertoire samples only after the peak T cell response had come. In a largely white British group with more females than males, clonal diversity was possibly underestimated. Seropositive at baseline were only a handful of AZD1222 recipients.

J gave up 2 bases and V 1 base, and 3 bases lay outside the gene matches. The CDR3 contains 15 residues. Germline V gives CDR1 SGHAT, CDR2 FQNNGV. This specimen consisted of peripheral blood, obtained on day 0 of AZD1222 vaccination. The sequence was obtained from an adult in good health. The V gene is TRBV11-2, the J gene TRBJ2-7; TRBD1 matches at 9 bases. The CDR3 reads CASSLGGTGTYEQYF. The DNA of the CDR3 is TGTGCCAGCAGCTTAGGCGGGACAGGGACCTACGAGCAGTACTTC.